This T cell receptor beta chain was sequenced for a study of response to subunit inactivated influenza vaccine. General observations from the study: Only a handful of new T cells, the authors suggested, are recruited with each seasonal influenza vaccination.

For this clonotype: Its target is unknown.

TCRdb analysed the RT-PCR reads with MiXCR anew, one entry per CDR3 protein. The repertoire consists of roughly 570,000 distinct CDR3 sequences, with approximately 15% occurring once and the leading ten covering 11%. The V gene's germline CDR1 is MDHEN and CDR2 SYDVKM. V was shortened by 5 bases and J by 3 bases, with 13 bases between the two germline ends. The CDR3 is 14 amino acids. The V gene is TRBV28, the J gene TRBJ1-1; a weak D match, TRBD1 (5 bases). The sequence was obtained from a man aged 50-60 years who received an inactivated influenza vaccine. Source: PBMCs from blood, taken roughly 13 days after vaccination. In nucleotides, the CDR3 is TGTGCCAGCAGTGGGGACGTGTTTGACACTGAAGCTTTCTTT. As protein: CASSGDVFDTEAFF.